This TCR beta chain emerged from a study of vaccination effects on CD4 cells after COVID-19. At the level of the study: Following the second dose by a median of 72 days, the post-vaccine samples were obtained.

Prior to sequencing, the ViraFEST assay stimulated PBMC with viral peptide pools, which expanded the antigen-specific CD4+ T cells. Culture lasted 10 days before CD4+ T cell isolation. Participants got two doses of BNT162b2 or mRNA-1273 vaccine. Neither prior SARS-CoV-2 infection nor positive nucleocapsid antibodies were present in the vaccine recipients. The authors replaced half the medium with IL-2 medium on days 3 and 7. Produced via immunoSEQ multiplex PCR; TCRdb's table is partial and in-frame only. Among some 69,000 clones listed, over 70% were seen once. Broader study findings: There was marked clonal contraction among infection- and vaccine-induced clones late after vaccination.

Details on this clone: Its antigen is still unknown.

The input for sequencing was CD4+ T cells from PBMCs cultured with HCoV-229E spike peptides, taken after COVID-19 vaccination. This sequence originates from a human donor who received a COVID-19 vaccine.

The CDR3 bases are TGTGCCAGCAGCTTAAAACTAGCGGGGGGGCTCTCCTACAATGAGCAGTTCTTC. As protein: CASSLKLAGGLSYNEQFF. This sequence joins TRBV11-2 and TRBJ2-1, with 13 bases lining up with TRBD2. The V gene end was trimmed by 2 bases and the J gene end by 0 bases; junction bases not matched to a gene: 4. Germline CDR1 SGHAT, CDR2 FQNNGV. The CDR3 runs to 18 residues.